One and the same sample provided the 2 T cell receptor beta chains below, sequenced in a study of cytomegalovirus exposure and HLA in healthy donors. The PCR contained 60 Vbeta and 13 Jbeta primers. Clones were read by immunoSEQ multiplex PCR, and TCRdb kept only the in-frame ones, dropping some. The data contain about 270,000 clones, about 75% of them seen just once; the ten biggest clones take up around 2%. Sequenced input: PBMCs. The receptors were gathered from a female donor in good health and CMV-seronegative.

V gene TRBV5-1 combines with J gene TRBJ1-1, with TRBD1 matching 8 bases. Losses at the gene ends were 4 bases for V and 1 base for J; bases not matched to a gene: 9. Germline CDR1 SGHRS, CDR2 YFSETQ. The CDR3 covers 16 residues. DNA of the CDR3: TGCGCCAGCAGCCCCTCTGGGACAGGCTCGAACACTGAAGCTTTCTTT. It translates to CASSPSGTGSNTEAFF.

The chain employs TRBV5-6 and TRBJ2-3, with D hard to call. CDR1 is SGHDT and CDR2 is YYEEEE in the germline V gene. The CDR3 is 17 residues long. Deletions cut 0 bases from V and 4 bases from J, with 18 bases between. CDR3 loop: CASSLVAAAVYADTQYF. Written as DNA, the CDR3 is TGTGCCAGCAGCTTGGTTGCGGCAGCAGTGTACGCAGATACGCAGTATTTT.